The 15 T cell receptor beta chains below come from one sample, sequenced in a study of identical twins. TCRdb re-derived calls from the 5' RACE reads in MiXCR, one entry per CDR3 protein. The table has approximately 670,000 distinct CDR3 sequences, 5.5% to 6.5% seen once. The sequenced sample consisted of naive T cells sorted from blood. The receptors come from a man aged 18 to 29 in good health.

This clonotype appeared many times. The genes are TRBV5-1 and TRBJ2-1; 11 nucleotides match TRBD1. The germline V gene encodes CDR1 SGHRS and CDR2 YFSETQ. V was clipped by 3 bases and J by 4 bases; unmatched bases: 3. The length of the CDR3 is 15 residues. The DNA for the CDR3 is TGCGCCAGCAGCTGGACAGGGGGCATGTACAATGAGCAGTTCTTC. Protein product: CASSWTGGMYNEQFF.

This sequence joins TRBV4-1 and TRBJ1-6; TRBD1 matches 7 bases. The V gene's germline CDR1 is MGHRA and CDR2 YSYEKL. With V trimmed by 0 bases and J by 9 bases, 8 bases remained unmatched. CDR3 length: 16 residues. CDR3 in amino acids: CASSQENRQGGSPLHF. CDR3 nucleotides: TGCGCCAGCAGCCAAGAAAACCGACAGGGCGGTTCACCCCTCCACTTT.

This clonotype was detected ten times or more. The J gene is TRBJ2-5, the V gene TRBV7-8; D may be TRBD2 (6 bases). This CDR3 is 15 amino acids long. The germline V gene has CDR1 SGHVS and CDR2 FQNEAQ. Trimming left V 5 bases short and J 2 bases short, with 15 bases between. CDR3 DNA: TGTGCCAGCAGCCCCCAGGGACTCCTTCAAGAGACCCAGTACTTC. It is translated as CASSPQGLLQETQYF.

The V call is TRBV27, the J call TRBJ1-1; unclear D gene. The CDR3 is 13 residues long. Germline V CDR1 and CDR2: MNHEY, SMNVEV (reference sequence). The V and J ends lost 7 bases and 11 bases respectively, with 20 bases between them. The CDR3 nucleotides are TGTGCCAGCATCGTTTCCCTCTCGGGCCGCGCTTTCTTT. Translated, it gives CASIVSLSGRAFF.

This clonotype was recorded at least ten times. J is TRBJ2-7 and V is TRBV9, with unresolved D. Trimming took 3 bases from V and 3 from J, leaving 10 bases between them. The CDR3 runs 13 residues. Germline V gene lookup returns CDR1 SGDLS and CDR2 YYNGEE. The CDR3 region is CASSETPSYEQYF. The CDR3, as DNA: TGTGCCAGCAGCGAAACCCCTAGCTACGAGCAGTACTTC.

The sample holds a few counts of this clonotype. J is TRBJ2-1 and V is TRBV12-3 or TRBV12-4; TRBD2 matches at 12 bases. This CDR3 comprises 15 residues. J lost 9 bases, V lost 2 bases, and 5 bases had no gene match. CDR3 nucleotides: TGTGCCAGCAGTTTATCCCCTAGCGGGAGGGGTGAGCAGTTCTTC. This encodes CASSLSPSGRGEQFF.

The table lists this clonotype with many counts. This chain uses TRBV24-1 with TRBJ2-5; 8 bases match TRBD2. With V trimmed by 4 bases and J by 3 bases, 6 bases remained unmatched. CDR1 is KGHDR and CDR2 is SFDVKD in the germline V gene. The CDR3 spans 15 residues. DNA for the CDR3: TGTGCCACCAGTGACTCACGAGCGGGAGAAGAGACCCAGTACTTC. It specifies CATSDSRAGEETQYF.

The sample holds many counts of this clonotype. The CDR3 DNA is TGTGCCATCAGTGGGCACGGCGGTTCCTACGAGCAGTACGTC. Amino acid sequence: CAISGHGGSYEQYV. The chain carries TRBV10-3 and TRBJ2-7, with D unresolved. Trimming pared 4 bases from V and 1 base from J, leaving 11 bases between. This CDR3 spans 14 amino acids. Looked up from germline, CDR1 is ENHRY and CDR2 is SYGVKD.

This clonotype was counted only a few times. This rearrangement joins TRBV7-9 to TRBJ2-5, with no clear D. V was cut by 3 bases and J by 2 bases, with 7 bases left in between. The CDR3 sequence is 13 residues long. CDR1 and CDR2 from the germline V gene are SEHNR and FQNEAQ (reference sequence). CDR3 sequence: CASSFPQQETQYF. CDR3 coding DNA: TGTGCCAGCAGCTTTCCACAGCAAGAGACCCAGTACTTC.

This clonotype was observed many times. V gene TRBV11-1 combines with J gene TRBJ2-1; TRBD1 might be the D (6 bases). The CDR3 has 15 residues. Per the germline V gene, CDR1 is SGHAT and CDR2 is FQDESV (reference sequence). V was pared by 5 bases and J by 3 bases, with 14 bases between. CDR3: CASSLLGAHYNEQFF. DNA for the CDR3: TGTGCCAGCAGCCTCTTGGGGGCCCACTACAATGAGCAGTTCTTC.

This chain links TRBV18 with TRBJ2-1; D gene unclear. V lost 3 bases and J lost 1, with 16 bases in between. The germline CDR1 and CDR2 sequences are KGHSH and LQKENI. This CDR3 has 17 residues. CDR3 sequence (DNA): TGTGCCAGCTCACCCCTCAGGACGGAGACTTCCTACAATGAGCAGTTCTTC. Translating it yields CASSPLRTETSYNEQFF.

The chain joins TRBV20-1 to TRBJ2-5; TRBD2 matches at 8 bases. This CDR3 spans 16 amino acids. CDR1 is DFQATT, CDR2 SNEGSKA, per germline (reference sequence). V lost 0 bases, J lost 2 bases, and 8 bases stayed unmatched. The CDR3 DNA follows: TGCAGTGCTAGAGATGCTAGCGGGCCCACTCAAGAGACCCAGTACTTC. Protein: CSARDASGPTQETQYF.

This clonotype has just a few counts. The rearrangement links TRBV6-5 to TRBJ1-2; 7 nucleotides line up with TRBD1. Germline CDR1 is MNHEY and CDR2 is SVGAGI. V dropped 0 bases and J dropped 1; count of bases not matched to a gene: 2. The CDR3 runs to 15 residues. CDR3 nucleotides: TGTGCCAGCAGTTACTCGGGACAGAGTAACTATGGCTACACCTTC. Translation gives CASSYSGQSNYGYTF.

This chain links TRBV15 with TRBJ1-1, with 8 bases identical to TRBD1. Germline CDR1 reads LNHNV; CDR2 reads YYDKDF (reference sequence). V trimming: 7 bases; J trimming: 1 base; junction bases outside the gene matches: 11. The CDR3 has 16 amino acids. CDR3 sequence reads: CATNRGDGLRNTEAFF. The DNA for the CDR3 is TGTGCCACCAACAGGGGGGACGGACTAAGGAACACTGAAGCTTTCTTT. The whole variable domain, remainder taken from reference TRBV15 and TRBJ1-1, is DAMVIQNPRYQVTQFGKPVTLSCSQTLNHNVMYWYQQKSSQAPKLLFHYYDKDFNNEADTPDNFQSRRPNTSFCFLDIRSPGLGDTAMYLCATNRGDGLRNTEAFFGQGTRLTVV.

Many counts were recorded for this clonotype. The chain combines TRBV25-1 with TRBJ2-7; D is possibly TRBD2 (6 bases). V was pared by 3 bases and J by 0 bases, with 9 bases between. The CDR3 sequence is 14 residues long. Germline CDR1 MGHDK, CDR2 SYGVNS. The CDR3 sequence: CASSEGGYSYEQYF. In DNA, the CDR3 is TGTGCCAGCAGTGAGGGAGGATACTCCTACGAGCAGTACTTC.